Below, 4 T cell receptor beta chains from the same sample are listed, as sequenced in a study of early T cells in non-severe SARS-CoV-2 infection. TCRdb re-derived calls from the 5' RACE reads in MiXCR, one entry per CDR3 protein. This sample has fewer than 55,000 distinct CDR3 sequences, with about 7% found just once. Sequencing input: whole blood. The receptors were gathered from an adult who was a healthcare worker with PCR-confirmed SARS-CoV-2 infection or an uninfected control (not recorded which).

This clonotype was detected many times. The CDR3 region has the DNA TGTGCCAGCAGTTTTGGGTCCGGCGAGCAGTACTTC. This translates into CASSFGSGEQYF. The chain is built from TRBV6-6 and TRBJ2-7, with D unresolved. The V end was cut by 4 bases, the J end by 6 bases, with 10 bases between. Looked up from germline, CDR1 is MNHNY and CDR2 is SVGAGI (reference sequence). The CDR3 is 12 amino acids.

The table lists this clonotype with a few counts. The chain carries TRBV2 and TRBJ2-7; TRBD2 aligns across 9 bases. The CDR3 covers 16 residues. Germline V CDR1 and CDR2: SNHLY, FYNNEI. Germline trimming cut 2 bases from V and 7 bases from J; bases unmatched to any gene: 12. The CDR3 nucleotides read TGTGCCAGCAGTGAAAGCGGGGGGATTTATCAATCGGAGCAGTACTTC. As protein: CASSESGGIYQSEQYF.

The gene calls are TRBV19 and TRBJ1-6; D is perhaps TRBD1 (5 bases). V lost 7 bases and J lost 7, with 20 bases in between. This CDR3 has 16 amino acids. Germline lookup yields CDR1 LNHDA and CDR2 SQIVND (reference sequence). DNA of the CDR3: TGTGCCAGTACCACCCAGGGACTTACAAAGAATTCACCCCTCCACTTT. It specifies CASTTQGLTKNSPLHF.

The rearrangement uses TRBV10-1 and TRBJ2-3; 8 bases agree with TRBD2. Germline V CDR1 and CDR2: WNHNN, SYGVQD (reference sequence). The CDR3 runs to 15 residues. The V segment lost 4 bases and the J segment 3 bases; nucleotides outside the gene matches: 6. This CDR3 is CASSVSGGITDTQYF. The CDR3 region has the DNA TGCGCCAGCAGTGTCAGCGGGGGAATAACAGATACGCAGTATTTT.